This section outlines one TCR beta chain sequence together with its context. Its specificity is unknown. This sample's time point: peripheral blood 6 weeks after treatment start. Germline V gene data show CDR1 as SGDLS and CDR2 as YYNGEE. The V gene lost 0 bases and the J gene lost 4 bases, with 11 bases spanning the gap. The CDR3 consists of 15 residues. The data derive from a study of PD-L1 blockade in urothelial cancer. On the study more broadly: Reported median T cell count for blood samples was some 140,000. The study, taken as a whole, reports: Below-median pretreatment blood TCR clonality was associated with improved progression-free and overall survival.

Only in-frame clones appear in the TCRdb table, and some are missing; sequencing was by immunoSEQ multiplex PCR. This sample carries approximately 91,000 clones, approximately 82% of them seen once, and the ten largest clones take under 9.5%. The gene calls are TRBV9 and TRBJ2-1; D is perhaps TRBD2 (5 bases). The source is a man between 70 and 80 years old with urothelial cancer. This specimen consisted of PBMCs, obtained around atezolizumab (anti-PD-L1) treatment. The CDR3 DNA is TGTGCCAGCAGCGTAGATACTAGTCATTACAATGAGCAGTTCTTC. Its translation: CASSVDTSHYNEQFF.